The present TCR beta chain was sequenced within a study of T cells in Graves' hyperthyroidism and ophthalmopathy. Trimming took off 1 base at V and 8 bases at J, with 15 bases between the two ends. CDR1 SEHNR and CDR2 FQNEAQ come from the germline V gene (reference sequence). The CDR3 is made up of 16 amino acids. Graves' hyperthyroidism was deemed stable absent ophthalmopathy progression within 18 months. The investigators amplified TCR beta CDR3 regions from RNA transcripts. The TCR CDR3 was amplified in a first-round RT-PCR using the HTBI primer set. TCRdb reprocessed the multiplex PCR reads via MiXCR and lists one record per CDR3 protein. The repertoire holds about 740,000 distinct CDR3 sequences, with 14% as singletons.

This chain uses TRBV7-9 with TRBJ1-6; the D gene is possibly TRBD1 (5 bases). The specimen was blood. This TCR was sampled from a woman aged 18-29 years with Graves' hyperthyroidism. In DNA form, the CDR3 reads TGTGCCAGCAGCTTAGATGGGACCTCGAGGGATTCACCCCTCCACTTT. Its translation: CASSLDGTSRDSPLHF.